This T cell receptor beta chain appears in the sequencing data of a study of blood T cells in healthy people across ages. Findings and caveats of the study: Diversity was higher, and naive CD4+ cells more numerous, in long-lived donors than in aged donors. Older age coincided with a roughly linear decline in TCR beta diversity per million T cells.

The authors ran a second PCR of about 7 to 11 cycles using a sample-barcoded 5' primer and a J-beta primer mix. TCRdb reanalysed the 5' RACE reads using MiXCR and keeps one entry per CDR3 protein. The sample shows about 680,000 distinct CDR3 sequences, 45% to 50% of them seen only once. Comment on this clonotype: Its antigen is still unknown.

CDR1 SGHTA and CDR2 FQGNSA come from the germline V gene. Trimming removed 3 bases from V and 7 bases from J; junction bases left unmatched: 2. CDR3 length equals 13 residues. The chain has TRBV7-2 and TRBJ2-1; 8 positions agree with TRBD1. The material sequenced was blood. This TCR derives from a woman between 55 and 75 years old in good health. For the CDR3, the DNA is TGTGCCAGCAGCTTCAGGGGGCAAAATGAGCAGTTCTTC. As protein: CASSFRGQNEQFF.